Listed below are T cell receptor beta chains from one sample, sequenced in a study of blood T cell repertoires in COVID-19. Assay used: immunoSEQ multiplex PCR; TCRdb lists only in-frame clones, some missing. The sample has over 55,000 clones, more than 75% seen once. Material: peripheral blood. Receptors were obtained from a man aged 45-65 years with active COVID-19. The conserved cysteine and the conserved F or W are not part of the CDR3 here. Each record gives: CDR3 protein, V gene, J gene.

CDR3aa: AWSVQLTNTGELF; v_gene: TRBV30; j_gene: TRBJ2-2
CDR3aa: ATSIWGGANTGELF; v_gene: TRBV15; j_gene: TRBJ2-2
CDR3aa: ASGQGGTYNEKLF; v_gene: TRBV11-2; j_gene: TRBJ1-4
CDR3aa: ASTSTRAFYEQY; v_gene: TRBV28; j_gene: TRBJ2-7
CDR3aa: ASQNPEHVEQY; v_gene: TRBV27; j_gene: TRBJ2-7
CDR3aa: ASSQFNSNQGSEQY; v_gene: TRBV7-9; j_gene: TRBJ2-7
CDR3aa: ASSLGVRGTYGYT; v_gene: TRBV28; j_gene: TRBJ1-2
CDR3aa: ASSRTSGWPYNEQF; v_gene: TRBV5-4; j_gene: TRBJ2-1
CDR3aa: ASSPPGGQNQPQH; v_gene: TRBV6-5; j_gene: TRBJ1-5
CDR3aa: ASSVENTEAF; v_gene: TRBV28; j_gene: TRBJ1-1
CDR3aa: ASSRTGTGIYYEQY; v_gene: TRBV3-1/TRBV3-2; j_gene: TRBJ2-7
CDR3aa: ASSLVPFQPQH; v_gene: TRBV27; j_gene: TRBJ1-5
CDR3aa: ASSGTGDQPQH; v_gene: TRBV18; j_gene: TRBJ1-5
CDR3aa: ASSQDGGVPLH; v_gene: TRBV14; j_gene: TRBJ1-6
CDR3aa: ASSWSGGSDTQY; v_gene: TRBV19; j_gene: TRBJ2-3
CDR3aa: ASSSLGVAQPQH; v_gene: TRBV19; j_gene: TRBJ1-5
CDR3aa: ASSQIPRQGATGYEQY; v_gene: TRBV23-1; j_gene: TRBJ2-7
CDR3aa: ASPYPLTGIIYNEQF; v_gene: TRBV28; j_gene: TRBJ2-1
CDR3aa: ASSSPSGGTNEQF; v_gene: TRBV7-6; j_gene: TRBJ2-1
CDR3aa: ATSPRAGGPYGYT; v_gene: TRBV24-1; j_gene: TRBJ1-2
CDR3aa: ASSFGGGLRGYT; v_gene: TRBV28; j_gene: TRBJ1-2
CDR3aa: ASSLNHLGRGTGELF; v_gene: TRBV28; j_gene: TRBJ2-2
CDR3aa: ASSYGQGYYEQY; v_gene: TRBV5-4; j_gene: TRBJ2-7
CDR3aa: ASSYVAGGIQETQY; v_gene: TRBV6-2/TRBV6-3; j_gene: TRBJ2-5
CDR3aa: ASSIGLGAGELF; v_gene: TRBV19; j_gene: TRBJ2-2
CDR3aa: ASSPQTSGSHYNEQF; v_gene: TRBV18; j_gene: TRBJ2-1
CDR3aa: ASSQEPGGQVETQY; v_gene: TRBV4-2; j_gene: TRBJ2-5
CDR3aa: ASIRGRGENIQY; v_gene: TRBV7-2; j_gene: TRBJ2-4
CDR3aa: AISDRDTGRGGANVLT; v_gene: TRBV10-3; j_gene: TRBJ2-6
CDR3aa: ATGEVVSEAF; v_gene: TRBV6-6; j_gene: TRBJ1-1
CDR3aa: ASTSGRPPETQY; v_gene: TRBV2; j_gene: TRBJ2-5
CDR3aa: ASSPAGAPYEQY; v_gene: TRBV5-6; j_gene: TRBJ2-7
CDR3aa: ASSLRQGANEQY; v_gene: TRBV28; j_gene: TRBJ2-7